This TCR beta chain is from a study of T cell repertoires in cytomegalovirus infection. This clonotype occurred once. Its antigen is unknown. A junction boundary mismatches the germline segment, possibly from a read error. Via MiXCR, TCRdb re-called the reads, giving one row per CDR3 protein. The profile shows 400,000 or so distinct CDR3 sequences, roughly 30% of them singletons. Study results and limitations: HLA-C-restricted CMV clonotypes gave the most frequent clonotype in two of eight donors.

This receptor was identified in a human donor in good health (CMV status not recorded). Some clones in this sample may be carry-over from other donors' samples. Source material: PBMCs.

The CDR3 sequence is CSSSPGLGNQPQHF. In DNA, the CDR3 is TGTTCCAGCAGTCCCGGCCTGGGCAATCAGCCCCAGCATTTT. The genes are TRBV4-1 and TRBJ1-5; no reliable D call. The CDR3 length is 14 residues. Germline lookup yields CDR1 MGHRA and CDR2 YSYEKL.